These 2 T cell receptor beta chains originate from one sample sequenced in a study of blood T cell repertoires in COVID-19 (dated by TCRdb to 2020 to 2021). The method was the immunoSEQ multiplex PCR assay. Sourced from immuneACCESS, this table was stored by TCRdb with only in-frame sequences that have V and J called. A share of the clones is absent; for the studies checked, an unresolved V gene accounts for under half, and the remainder has no known explanation. This sample comprises 100,000 to 150,000 clones, about 83% of them detected only once. Roughly 12% of the sample goes to the ten largest clones. Sequenced input: peripheral blood. The receptors derive from a man in his sixties with acute or convalescent COVID-19.

The rearrangement links TRBV27 to TRBJ1-5, with a weak D call TRBD1 (6 bases). The CDR3 is made up of 14 amino acids. CDR1 MNHEY and CDR2 SMNVEV come from the germline V gene (reference sequence). With 7 bases removed from V and 4 bases from J, the gap between germline ends came to 14 bases. CDR3 sequence (DNA): TGTGCCAGCAAAGAAACAGGGTGGAATCAGCCCCAGCATTTT. Protein: CASKETGWNQPQHF.

V gene TRBV6-1 combines with J gene TRBJ2-7; a possible D gene is TRBD2 (6 bases). Germline CDR1 reads MNHNS; CDR2 reads SASEGT. The CDR3 contains 16 residues. The V end was cut by 4 bases, the J end by 1 base, with 17 bases between. CDR3 residues: CASSGIMGGKSYEQYF. CDR3 nucleotide sequence: TGTGCCAGCAGTGGGATTATGGGCGGGAAGTCCTACGAGCAGTACTTC.